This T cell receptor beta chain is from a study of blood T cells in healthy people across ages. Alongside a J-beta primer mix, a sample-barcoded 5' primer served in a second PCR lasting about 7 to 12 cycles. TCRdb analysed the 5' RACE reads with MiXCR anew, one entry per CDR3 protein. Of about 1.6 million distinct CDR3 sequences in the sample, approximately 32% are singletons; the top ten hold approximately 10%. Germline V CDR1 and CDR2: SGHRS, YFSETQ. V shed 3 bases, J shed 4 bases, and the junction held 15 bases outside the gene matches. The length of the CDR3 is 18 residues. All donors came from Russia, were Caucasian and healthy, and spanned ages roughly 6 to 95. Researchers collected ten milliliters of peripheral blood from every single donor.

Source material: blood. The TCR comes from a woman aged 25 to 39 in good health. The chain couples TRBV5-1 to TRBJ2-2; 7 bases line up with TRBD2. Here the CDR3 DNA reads TGCGCCAGCAGCTGGATGTTAGGTGGGACTACCGTCACCGGGGAGCTGTTTTTT. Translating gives CASSWMLGGTTVTGELFF.